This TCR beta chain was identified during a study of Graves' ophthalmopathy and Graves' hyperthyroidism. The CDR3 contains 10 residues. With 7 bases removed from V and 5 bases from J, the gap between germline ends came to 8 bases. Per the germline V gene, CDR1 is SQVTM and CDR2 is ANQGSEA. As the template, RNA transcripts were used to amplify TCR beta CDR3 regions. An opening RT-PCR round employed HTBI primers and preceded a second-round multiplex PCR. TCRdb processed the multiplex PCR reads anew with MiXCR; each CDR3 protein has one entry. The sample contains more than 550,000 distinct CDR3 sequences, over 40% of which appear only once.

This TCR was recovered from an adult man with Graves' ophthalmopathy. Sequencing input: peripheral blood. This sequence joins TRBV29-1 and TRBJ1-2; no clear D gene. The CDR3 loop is CSAISYGYTF. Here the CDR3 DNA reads TGCAGCGCTATCAGTTATGGCTACACCTTC.